The present T cell receptor (beta chain) was sequenced within a study of tumor-infiltrating lymphocytes in oesophageal squamous cell carcinoma. TCRdb re-analysed the PCR reads in MiXCR, keeping a single row per CDR3 protein. Counted here are approximately 22,000 distinct CDR3 sequences, roughly 32% occurring once; the ten biggest clones make up about a fifth. Germline V gives CDR1 SGHAT, CDR2 FQNNGV. The CDR3 is 14 residues long. The J gene is TRBJ2-7, the V gene TRBV11-2, with 7 nucleotides matching TRBD1. The J call may not be correct, given that the DNA end is closer to TRBJ1-2. The sample was esophageal tumor tissue. This TCR was recovered from a female donor with esophageal squamous cell carcinoma. The CDR3 DNA is TGTGCCAGCAGCACGCGACAGGGTTTAGATGGCTACACCTTC. This gives the protein CASSTRQGLDGYTF.